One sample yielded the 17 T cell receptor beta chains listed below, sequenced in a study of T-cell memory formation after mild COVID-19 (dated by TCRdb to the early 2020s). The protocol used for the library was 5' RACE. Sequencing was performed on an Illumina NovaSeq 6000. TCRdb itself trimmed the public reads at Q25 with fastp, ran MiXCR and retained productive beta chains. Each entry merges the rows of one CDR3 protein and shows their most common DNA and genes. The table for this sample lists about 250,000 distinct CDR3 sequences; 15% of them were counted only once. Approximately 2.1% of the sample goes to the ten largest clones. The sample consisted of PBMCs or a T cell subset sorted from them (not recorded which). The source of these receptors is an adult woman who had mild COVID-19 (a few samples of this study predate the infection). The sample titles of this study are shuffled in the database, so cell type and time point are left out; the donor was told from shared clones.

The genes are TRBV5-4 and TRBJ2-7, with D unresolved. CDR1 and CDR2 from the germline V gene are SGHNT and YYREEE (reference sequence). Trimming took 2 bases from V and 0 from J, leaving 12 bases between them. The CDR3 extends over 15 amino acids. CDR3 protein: CASSLMASSSYEQYF. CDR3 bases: TGTGCCAGCAGCTTAATGGCCAGCAGCTCCTACGAGCAGTACTTC.

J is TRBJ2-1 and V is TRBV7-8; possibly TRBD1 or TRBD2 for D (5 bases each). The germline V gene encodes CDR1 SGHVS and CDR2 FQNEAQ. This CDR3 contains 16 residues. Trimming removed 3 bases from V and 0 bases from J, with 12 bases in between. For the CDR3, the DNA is TGTGCCAGCAGCTTCGGCGCAGGGAGCTCCTACAATGAGCAGTTCTTC. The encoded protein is CASSFGAGSSYNEQFF.

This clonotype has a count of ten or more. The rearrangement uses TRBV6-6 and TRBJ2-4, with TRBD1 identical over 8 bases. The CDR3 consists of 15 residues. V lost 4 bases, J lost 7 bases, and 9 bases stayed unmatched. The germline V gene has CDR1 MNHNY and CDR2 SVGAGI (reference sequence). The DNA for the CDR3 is TGTGCCAGCAGTTCCATGGACAGGGTGGCTAACATTCAGTACTTC. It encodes CASSSMDRVANIQYF.

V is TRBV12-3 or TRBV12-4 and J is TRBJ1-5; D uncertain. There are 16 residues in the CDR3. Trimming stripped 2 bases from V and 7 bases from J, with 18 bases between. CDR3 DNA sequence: TGTGCCAGCAGTTTATTTCCTTCAGGCGCCGGGCAGCCCCAGCATTTT. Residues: CASSLFPSGAGQPQHF.

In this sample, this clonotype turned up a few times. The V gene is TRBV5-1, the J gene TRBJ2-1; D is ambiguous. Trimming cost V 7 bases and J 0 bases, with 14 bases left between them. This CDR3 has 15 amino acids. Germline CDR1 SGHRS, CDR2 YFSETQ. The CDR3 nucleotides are TGCGCCAGCTGCCGGGCTCAGAGCTCCTACAATGAGCAGTTCTTC. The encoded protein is CASCRAQSSYNEQFF.

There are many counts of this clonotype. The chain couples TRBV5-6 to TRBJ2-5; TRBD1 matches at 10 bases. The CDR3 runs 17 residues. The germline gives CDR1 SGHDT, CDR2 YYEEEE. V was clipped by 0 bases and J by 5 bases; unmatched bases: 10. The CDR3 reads CASSLGWDDRGHETQYF. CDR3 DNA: TGTGCCAGCAGCTTGGGATGGGACGACAGGGGGCACGAGACCCAGTACTTC. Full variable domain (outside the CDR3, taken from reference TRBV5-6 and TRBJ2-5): DAGVTQSPTHLIKTRGQQVTLRCSPKSGHDTVSWYQQALGQGPQFIFQYYEEEERQRGNFPDRFSGHQFPNYSSELNVNALLLGDSALYLCASSLGWDDRGHETQYFGPGTRLLVL.

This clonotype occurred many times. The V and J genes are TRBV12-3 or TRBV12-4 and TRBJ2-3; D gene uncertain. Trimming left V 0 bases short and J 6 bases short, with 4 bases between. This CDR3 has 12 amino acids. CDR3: CASSLAGDTQYF. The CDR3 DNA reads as TGTGCCAGCAGTTTAGCTGGGGATACGCAGTATTTT.

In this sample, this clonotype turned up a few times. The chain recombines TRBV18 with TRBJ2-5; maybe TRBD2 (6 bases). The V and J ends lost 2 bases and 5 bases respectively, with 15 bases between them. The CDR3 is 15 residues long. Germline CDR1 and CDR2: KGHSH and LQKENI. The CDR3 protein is CASSPSAGPGETQYF. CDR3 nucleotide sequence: TGTGCCAGCTCACCATCGGCGGGGCCGGGGGAGACCCAGTACTTC. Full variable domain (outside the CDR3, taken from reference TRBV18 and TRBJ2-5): NAGVMQNPRHLVRRRGQEARLRCSPMKGHSHVYWYRQLPEEGLKFMVYLQKENIIDESGMPKERFSAEFPKEGPSILRIQQVVRGDSAAYFCASSPSAGPGETQYFGPGTRLLVL.

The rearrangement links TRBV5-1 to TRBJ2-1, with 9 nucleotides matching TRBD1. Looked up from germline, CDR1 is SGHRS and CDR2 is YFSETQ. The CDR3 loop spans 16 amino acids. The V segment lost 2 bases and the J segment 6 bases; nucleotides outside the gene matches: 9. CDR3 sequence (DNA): TGCGCCAGCAGCTTACATCGGGACAGGGTCATCAATGAGCAGTTCTTC. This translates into CASSLHRDRVINEQFF.

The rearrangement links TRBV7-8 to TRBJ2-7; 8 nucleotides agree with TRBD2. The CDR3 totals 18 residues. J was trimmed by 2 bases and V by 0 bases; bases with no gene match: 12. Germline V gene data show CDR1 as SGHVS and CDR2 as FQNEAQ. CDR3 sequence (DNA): TGTGCCAGCAGCTTAGCGAATCAAAGACTAGCGTTCGCCTACGAGCAGTACTTC. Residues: CASSLANQRLAFAYEQYF.

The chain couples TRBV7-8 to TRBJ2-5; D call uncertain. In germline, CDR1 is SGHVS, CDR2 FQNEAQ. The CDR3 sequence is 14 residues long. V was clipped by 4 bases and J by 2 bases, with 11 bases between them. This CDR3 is CASSSLVLQETQYF. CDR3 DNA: TGTGCCAGCAGCTCGTTGGTACTTCAAGAGACCCAGTACTTC.

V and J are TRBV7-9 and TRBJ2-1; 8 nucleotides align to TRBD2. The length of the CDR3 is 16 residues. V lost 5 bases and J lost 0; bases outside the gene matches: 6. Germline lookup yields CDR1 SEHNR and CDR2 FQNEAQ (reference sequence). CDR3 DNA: TGTGCCAGCAGCCTCAGACTAGCGCTCTCCTACAATGAGCAGTTCTTC. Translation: CASSLRLALSYNEQFF.

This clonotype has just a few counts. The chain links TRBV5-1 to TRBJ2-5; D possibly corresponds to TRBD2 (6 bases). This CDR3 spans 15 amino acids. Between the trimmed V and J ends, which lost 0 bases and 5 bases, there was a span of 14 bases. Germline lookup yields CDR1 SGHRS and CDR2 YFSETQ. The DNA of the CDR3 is TGCGCCAGCAGCTTGGCATCCGTGGAGGGGGAGACCCAGTACTTC. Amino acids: CASSLASVEGETQYF.

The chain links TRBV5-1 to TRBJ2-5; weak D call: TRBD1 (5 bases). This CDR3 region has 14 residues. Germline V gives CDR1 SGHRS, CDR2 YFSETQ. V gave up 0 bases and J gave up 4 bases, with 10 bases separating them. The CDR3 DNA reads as TGCGCCAGCAGCTTGGATCCAGGGCGAGAGACCCAGTACTTC. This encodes CASSLDPGRETQYF.

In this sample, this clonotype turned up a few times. CDR3: CASSYGRGHGELFF. CDR3 bases: TGTGCCAGCAGTTACGGCCGCGGTCACGGGGAGCTGTTTTTT. The chain has TRBV6-6 and TRBJ2-2; unclear D gene. CDR1 and CDR2 (germline): MNHNY, SVGAGI (reference sequence). The CDR3 totals 14 residues. V shed 2 bases and J shed 7 bases, with 11 bases lying between them.

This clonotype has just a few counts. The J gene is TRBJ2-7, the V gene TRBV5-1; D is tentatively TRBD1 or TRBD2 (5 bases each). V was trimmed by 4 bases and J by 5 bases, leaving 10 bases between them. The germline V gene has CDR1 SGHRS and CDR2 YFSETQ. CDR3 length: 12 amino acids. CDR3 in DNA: TGCGCCAGCAGCATGAGGGGCCACGAGCAGTACTTC. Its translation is CASSMRGHEQYF.

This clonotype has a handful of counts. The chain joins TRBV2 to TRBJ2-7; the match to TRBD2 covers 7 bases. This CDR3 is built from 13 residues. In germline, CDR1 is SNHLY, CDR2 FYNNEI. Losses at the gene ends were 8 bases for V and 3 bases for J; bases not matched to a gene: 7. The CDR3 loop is CASGGRGGYEQYF. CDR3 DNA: TGTGCCAGCGGGGGGAGGGGAGGCTACGAGCAGTACTTC.